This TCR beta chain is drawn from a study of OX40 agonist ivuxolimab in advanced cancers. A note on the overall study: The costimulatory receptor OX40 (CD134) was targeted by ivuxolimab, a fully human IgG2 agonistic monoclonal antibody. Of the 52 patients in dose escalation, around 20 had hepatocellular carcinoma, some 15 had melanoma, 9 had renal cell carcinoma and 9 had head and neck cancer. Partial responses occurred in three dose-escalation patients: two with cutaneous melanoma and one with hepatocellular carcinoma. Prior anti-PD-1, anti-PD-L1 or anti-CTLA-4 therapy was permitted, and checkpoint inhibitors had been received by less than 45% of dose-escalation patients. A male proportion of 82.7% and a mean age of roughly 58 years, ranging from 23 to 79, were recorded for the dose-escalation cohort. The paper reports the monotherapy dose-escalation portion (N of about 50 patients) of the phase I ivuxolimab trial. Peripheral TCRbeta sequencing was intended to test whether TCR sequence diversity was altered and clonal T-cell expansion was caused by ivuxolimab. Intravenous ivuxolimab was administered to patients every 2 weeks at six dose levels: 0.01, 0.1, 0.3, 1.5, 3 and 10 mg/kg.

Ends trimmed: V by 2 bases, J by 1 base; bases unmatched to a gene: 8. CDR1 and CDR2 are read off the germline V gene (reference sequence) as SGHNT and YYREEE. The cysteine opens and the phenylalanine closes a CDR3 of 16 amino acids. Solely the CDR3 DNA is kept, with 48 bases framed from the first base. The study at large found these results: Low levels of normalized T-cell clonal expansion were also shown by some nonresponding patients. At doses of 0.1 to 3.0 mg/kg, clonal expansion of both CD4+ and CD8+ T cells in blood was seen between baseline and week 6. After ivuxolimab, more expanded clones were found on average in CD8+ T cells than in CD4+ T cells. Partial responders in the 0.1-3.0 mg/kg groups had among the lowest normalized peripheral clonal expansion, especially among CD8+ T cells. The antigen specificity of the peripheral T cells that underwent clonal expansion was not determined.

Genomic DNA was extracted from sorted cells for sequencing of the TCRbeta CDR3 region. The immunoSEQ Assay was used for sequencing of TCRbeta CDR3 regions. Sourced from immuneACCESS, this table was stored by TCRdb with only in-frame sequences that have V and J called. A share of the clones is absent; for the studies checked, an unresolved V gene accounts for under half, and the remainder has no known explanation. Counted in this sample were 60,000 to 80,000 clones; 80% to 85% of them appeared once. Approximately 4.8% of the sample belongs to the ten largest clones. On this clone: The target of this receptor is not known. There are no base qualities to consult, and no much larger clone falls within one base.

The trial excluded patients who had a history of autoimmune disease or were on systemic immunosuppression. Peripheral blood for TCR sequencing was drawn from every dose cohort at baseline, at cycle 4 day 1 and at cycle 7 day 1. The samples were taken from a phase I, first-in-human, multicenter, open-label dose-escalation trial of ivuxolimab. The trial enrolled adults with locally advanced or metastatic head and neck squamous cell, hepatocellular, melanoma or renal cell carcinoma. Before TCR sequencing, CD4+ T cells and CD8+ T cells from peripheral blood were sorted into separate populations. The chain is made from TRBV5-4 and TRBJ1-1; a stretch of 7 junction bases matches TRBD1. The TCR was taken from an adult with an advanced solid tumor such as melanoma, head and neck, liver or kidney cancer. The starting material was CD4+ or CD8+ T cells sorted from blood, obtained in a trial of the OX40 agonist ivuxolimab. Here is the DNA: TGTGCCAGCAGCTTTGGCAGACAGGGAAGGAACACTGAAGCTTTCTTT. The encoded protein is CASSFGRQGRNTEAFF.